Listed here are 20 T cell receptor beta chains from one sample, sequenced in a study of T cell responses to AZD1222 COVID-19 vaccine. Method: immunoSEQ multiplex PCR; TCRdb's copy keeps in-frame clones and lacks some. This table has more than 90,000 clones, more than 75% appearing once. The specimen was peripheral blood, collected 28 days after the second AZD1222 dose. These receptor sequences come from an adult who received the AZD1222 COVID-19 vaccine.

The CDR3 is CASSQGRRGYGYTF. For the CDR3, the DNA is TGTGCCAGCAGCCAAGGTCGCAGGGGCTATGGCTACACCTTC. The V gene is TRBV9, the J gene TRBJ1-2; D might be TRBD1 (6 bases). Trimming pared 4 bases from V and 4 bases from J, leaving 14 bases between. Germline V gives CDR1 SGDLS, CDR2 YYNGEE. The CDR3 consists of 14 residues.

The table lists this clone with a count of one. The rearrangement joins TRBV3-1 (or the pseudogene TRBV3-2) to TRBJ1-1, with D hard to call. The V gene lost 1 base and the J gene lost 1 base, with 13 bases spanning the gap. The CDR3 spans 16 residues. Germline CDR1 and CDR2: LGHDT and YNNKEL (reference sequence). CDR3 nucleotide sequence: TGTGCCAGCAGCCAAGTATTCGGGAAAGGGAACACTGAAGCTTTCTTT. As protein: CASSQVFGKGNTEAFF.

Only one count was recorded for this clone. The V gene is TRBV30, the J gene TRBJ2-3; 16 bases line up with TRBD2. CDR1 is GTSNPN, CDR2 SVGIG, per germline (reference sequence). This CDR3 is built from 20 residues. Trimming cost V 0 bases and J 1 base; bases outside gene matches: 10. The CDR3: CAWSVPFGTSGRARTDTQYF. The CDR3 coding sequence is TGTGCCTGGAGTGTCCCTTTCGGGACTAGCGGGAGGGCCCGCACAGATACGCAGTATTTT.

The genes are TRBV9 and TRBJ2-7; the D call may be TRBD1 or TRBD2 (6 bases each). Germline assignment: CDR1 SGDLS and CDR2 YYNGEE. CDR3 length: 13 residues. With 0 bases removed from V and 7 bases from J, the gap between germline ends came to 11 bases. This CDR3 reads CASSVGGGGEQYF. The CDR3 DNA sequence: TGTGCCAGCAGCGTAGGAGGAGGGGGGGAGCAGTACTTC.

The CDR3 region has the DNA TGTGCCAGTACACCCCAAGAGACCCAGTACTTC. Translating it yields CASTPQETQYF. The chain is built from TRBV2 and TRBJ2-5; the D is unclear. CDR1 and CDR2 from the germline V gene are SNHLY and FYNNEI. The CDR3 is 11 amino acids. Trimming removed 9 bases at V and 1 base at J, with 6 bases between.

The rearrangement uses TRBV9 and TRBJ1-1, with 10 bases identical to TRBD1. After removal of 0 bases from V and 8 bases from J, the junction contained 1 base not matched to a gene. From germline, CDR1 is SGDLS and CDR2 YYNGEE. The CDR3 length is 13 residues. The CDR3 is CASSVVGQGEAFF. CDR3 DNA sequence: TGTGCCAGCAGCGTAGTGGGACAGGGGGAAGCTTTCTTT.

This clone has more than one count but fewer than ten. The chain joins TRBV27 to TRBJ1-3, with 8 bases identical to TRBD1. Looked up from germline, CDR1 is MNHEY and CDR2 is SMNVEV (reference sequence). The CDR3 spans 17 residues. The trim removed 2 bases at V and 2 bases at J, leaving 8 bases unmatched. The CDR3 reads CASSLRGIQGAGNTIYF. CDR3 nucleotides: TGTGCCAGCAGTTTAAGGGGCATACAGGGGGCTGGAAACACCATATATTTT.

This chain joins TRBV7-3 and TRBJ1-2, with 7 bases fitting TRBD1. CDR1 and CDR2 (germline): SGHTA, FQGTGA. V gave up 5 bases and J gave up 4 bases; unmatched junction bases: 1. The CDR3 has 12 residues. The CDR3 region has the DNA TGTGCCAGCAGCGACAGGGTCTATGGCTACACCTTC. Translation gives CASSDRVYGYTF.

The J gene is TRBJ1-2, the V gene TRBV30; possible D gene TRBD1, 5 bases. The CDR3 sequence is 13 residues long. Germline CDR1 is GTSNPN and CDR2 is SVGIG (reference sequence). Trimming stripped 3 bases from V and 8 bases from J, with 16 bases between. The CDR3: CAWSLRVLGGYTF. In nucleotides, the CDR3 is TGTGCCTGGAGCCTCAGGGTCCTGGGCGGCTACACCTTC.

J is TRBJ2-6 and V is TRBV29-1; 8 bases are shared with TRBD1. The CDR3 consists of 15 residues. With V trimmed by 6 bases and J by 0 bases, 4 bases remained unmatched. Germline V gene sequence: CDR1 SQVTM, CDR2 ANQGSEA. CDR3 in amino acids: CSVGQAFSGANVLTF. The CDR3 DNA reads TGCAGCGTGGGACAGGCCTTCTCTGGGGCCAACGTCCTGACTTTC.

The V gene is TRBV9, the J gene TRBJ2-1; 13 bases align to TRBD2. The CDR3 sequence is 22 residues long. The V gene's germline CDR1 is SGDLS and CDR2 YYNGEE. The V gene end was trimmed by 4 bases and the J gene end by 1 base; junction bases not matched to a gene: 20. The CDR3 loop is CASSTPFRPGLAGDRSYNEQFF. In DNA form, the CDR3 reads TGTGCCAGCAGCACACCCTTTCGCCCTGGACTAGCGGGAGATCGATCCTACAATGAGCAGTTCTTC.

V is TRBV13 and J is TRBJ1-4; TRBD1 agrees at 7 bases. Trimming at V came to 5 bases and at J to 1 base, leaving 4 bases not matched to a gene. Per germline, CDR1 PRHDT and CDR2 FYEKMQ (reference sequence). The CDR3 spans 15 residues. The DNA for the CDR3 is TGTGCCAGCAGCGATCGACAGGGAACTAATGAAAAACTGTTTTTT. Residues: CASSDRQGTNEKLFF. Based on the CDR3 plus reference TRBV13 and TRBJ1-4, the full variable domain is AAGVIQSPRHLIKEKRETATLKCYPIPRHDTVYWYQQGPGQDPQFLISFYEKMQSDKGSIPDRFSAQQFSDYHSELNMSSLELGDSALYFCASSDRQGTNEKLFFGSGTQLSVL.

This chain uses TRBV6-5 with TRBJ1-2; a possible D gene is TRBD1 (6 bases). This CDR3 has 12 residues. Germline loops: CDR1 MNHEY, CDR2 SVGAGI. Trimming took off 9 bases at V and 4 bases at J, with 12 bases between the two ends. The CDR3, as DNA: TGTGCCAGTCGCCAGGGGAGCTATGGCTACACCTTC. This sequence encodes CASRQGSYGYTF.

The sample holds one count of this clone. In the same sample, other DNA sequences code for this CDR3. CDR3 bases: TGTGCCAGCAGCTTAGCCGGAAACACCATATATTTT. It encodes CASSLAGNTIYF. V usage is TRBV13 and J usage is TRBJ1-3; the D is unclear. The germline gives CDR1 PRHDT, CDR2 FYEKMQ (reference sequence). This CDR3 is 12 amino acids long. V was pared by 1 base and J by 4 bases, with 2 bases between.

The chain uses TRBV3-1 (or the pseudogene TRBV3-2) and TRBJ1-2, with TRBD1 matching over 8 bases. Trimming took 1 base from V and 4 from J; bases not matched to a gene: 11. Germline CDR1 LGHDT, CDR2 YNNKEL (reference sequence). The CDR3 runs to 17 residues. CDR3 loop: CASSQVPLTGASYGYTF. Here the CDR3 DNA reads TGTGCCAGCAGCCAAGTCCCCCTGACAGGGGCGTCCTATGGCTACACCTTC.

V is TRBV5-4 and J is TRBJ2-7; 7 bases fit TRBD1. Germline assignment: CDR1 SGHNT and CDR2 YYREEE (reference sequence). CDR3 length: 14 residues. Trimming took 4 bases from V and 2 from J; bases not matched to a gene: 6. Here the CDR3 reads CASSPGQAAYEQYF. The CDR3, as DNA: TGTGCCAGCAGCCCCGGACAGGCAGCCTACGAGCAGTACTTC.

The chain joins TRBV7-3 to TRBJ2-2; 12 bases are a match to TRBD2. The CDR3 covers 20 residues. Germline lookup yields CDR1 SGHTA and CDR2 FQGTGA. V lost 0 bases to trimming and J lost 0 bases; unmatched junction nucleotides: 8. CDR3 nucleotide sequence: TGTGCCAGCAGCTTAACCACCGGGACTAGCGGGTTCGCGAACACCGGGGAGCTGTTTTTT. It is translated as CASSLTTGTSGFANTGELFF.

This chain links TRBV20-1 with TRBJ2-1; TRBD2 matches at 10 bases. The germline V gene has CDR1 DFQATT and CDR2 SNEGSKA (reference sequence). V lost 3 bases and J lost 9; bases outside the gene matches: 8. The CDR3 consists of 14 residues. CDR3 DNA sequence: TGCAGTGCTAGTCCGAGCGGGAGGGCCCGTGAGCAGTTCTTC. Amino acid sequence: CSASPSGRAREQFF.

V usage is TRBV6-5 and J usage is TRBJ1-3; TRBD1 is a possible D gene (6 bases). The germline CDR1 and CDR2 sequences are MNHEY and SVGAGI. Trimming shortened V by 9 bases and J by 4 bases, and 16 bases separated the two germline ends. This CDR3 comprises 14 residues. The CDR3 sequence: CARTEGVGGNTIYF. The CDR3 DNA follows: TGTGCCAGGACCGAGGGGGTAGGGGGAAACACCATATATTTT.

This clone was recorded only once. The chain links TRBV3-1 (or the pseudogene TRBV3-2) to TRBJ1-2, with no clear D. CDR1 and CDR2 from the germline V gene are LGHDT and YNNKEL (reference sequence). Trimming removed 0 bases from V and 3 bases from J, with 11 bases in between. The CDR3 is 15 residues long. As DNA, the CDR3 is TGTGCCAGCAGCCAAGATTTAGTTTCTTACTATGGCTACACCTTC. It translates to CASSQDLVSYYGYTF.